This TCR beta chain derives from a study of T cell repertoires in cytomegalovirus infection. Study-wide context: CMV epitopes used comprised recently identified HLA-C-restricted ones and well-studied HLA-B-restricted ones.

Concerning this clonotype itself: The antigen is unknown.

TCRdb re-called the reads through MiXCR, storing one row per CDR3 protein. The sample holds approximately 910,000 distinct CDR3 sequences, 30% to 40% seen once. The study, taken as a whole, reports: HLA-C-restricted TCR beta clonotypes specific for CMV led the ex vivo response.

The origin of this receptor is a human donor in good health (CMV status not recorded). Some clones in this sample may be carry-over from other donors' samples. The sample here was cultured CD8+ T cells from PBMCs, taken from culture after CMV antigen stimulation.

Here the CDR3 reads CASSEQLAGGNTGELFF. The CDR3 nucleotides read TGTGCCAGCAGCGAACAATTAGCGGGGGGGAACACCGGGGAGCTGTTTTTT. The V and J genes are TRBV9 and TRBJ2-2, with 10 bases that match TRBD2. The CDR3 extends over 17 amino acids. The V segment lost 3 bases and the J segment 1 base; nucleotides outside the gene matches: 6. CDR1 and CDR2 from the germline V gene are SGDLS and YYNGEE.